This passage covers 8 T cell receptor beta chains from one sample sequenced in a study of shared clonotypes between healthy human individuals. Here immunoSEQ multiplex PCR was the method, and the copy in TCRdb shows in-frame clones only, minus some. The sample lists approximately 530,000 clones, 90% to 97% seen once, with 0.06% in the top ten. Sequenced: naive CD4+ T cells sorted from blood. Indicated subset: CD45RA+ positively selected. The receptors originated from a young woman in good health.

The chain joins TRBV6-5 to TRBJ1-1; unclear D gene. The length of the CDR3 is 15 residues. Trimming removed 2 bases from V and 1 base from J, with 11 bases in between. Per germline, CDR1 MNHEY and CDR2 SVGAGI. CDR3 sequence (DNA): TGTGCCAGCAGTTACCTGGGAGGACGGAACACTGAAGCTTTCTTT. It codes for CASSYLGGRNTEAFF.

The chain has TRBV2 and TRBJ2-3; 9 bases match TRBD2. Germline CDR1 is SNHLY and CDR2 is FYNNEI. The CDR3 consists of 19 residues. Losses at the gene ends were 7 bases for V and 2 bases for J; bases not matched to a gene: 19. The CDR3 region has the DNA TGTGCCAGCAATACTGACAGGGAAAGGGCGGGAGGGTCCACAGATACGCAGTATTTT. Its protein product is CASNTDRERAGGSTDTQYF.

This rearrangement joins TRBV18 to TRBJ1-5, with 7 bases fitting TRBD1. CDR1 is KGHSH, CDR2 LQKENI, per germline. V gave up 3 bases and J gave up 7 bases; unmatched junction bases: 3. CDR3 length equals 13 residues. The CDR3 spells CASSPGQAQPQHF. The CDR3 DNA follows: TGTGCCAGCTCACCCGGACAGGCCCAGCCCCAGCATTTT.

The CDR3 loop reads CASSLRQGDVGTQYF. CDR3 sequence (DNA): TGTGCCAGCAGCTTAAGACAGGGGGATGTGGGGACCCAGTACTTC. V usage is TRBV7-9 and J usage is TRBJ2-5; 9 positions match TRBD1. In germline, CDR1 is SEHNR, CDR2 FQNEAQ (reference sequence). V shed 2 bases, J shed 7 bases, and the junction held 8 bases outside the gene matches. CDR3 size: 15 residues.

Here the CDR3 reads CASRQRGRITDTQYF. DNA of the CDR3: TGCGCCAGCCGACAGAGGGGCCGTATCACAGATACGCAGTATTTT. The chain has TRBV10-2 and TRBJ2-3; perhaps D is TRBD1 or TRBD2 (5 bases each). The CDR3 is 15 residues long. The V gene lost 8 bases and the J gene lost 2 bases, with 17 bases spanning the gap. CDR1 and CDR2 from the germline V gene are WSHSY and SAAADI.

This chain links TRBV2 with TRBJ1-5; 8 nucleotides match TRBD1. V lost 4 bases and J lost 7; bases outside the gene matches: 9. CDR1 is SNHLY, CDR2 FYNNEI, per germline. The length of the CDR3 is 15 residues. CDR3 sequence reads: CASSVGGQGPQPQHF. The CDR3, as DNA: TGTGCCAGCAGTGTGGGCGGACAGGGACCCCAGCCCCAGCATTTT.

This chain uses TRBV5-1 with TRBJ1-5; D may be TRBD1 (5 bases). Per the germline V gene, CDR1 is SGHRS and CDR2 is YFSETQ. CDR3 length: 14 residues. The V and J ends lost 7 bases and 4 bases respectively, with 15 bases between them. The DNA of the CDR3 is TGCGCCAGCGCCCGGGACGGAGGGAATCAGCCCCAGCATTTT. Its translation: CASARDGGNQPQHF.

Concerning this clone: In the same sample, other DNA sequences code for this CDR3. The rearrangement joins TRBV9 to TRBJ2-3; D ambiguous. In germline, CDR1 is SGDLS, CDR2 YYNGEE. V shed 0 bases and J shed 5 bases, with 4 bases lying between them. The CDR3 consists of 12 residues. CDR3 amino acids: CASSVAGDTQYF. The CDR3 bases are TGTGCCAGCAGCGTAGCTGGAGATACGCAGTATTTT.